These T cell receptor beta chains were read from a single sample in a study of radiation and T cells in renal cell carcinoma. TCRdb's table, derived via immunoSEQ multiplex PCR, lists solely in-frame clones and lacks some. The profile shows about 91,000 clones, 82% of them singletons. The source was blood, collected from a patient whose treatment included radiotherapy and nephrectomy. The receptors stem from a man aged 55 to 70 with renal cell carcinoma. The CDR3 runs from the conserved cysteine through the conserved F or W. The D gene is left open where the match is weak. The size entry is marked missing in some rows and otherwise reads once, few, many or a size class.

d_gene,j_gene,v_gene,abundance,CDR3nt,CDR3aa
.,TRBJ2-2,TRBV28,.,TGTGCCAGCAGTTCCCAGGGAGAAACCGGGGAGCTGTTTTTT,CASSSQGETGELFF
TRBD2,TRBJ2-5,TRBV7-2,.,TGTGCCAGCTGCCTGGGGACTAGCGGGAGAGAGACCCAGTACTTC,CASCLGTSGRETQYF
.,TRBJ1-1,TRBV11-3,.,TGTGCCAGCAGCTTTCACGGAGTGAACACTGAAGCTTTCTTT,CASSFHGVNTEAFF
.,TRBJ2-5,TRBV18,.,TGTGCCAGCTCACCAAAACCGGAGACCCAGTACTTC,CASSPKPETQYF
.,TRBJ1-1,TRBV19,few,TGTGCCAGTAGTATAGGGGGTTGGACTGAAGCTTTCTTT,CASSIGGWTEAFF
.,TRBJ2-1,TRBV10-3,.,TGTGCCATCAGTGAGTCCGGCCGCCCGGGCTACAATGAGCAGTTCTTC,CAISESGRPGYNEQFF
.,TRBJ1-2,TRBV30,.,TGTGCCTGGAGTGTTTGGGAAAGGGCTCCGGACTATGGCTACACCTTC,CAWSVWERAPDYGYTF
TRBD2,TRBJ2-5,TRBV6-5,once,TGTGCCAGCAGACTTATAGCGGGGGTGGAGACCCAGTACTTC,CASRLIAGVETQYF
TRBD2,TRBJ2-7,TRBV5-1,few,TGCGCCAGCAGCTTCGAGCGGGGGCCCTACGAGCAGTACTTC,CASSFERGPYEQYF
TRBD1,TRBJ2-1,TRBV2,.,TGTGCCAGAAGCGACAGGGGGAAGTACAATGAGCAGTTCTTC,CARSDRGKYNEQFF
.,TRBJ1-5,TRBV10-2,.,TGCGCCAGCAGTGAGGAGGACAGACGCAATCAGCCCCAGCATTTT,CASSEEDRRNQPQHF
.,TRBJ2-7,TRBV7-9,.,TGTGCCAGCAGCGCGTCGGGGGACGAGCAGTACTTC,CASSASGDEQYF
TRBD2,TRBJ2-1,TRBV9,.,TGTGCCAGCAGCGTACTAGCGGGAGGGCCGGGCAATGAGCAGTTCTTC,CASSVLAGGPGNEQFF
.,TRBJ1-2,TRBV12-5,.,TGTGCTAGTGGTTCGAACCAGGAGGAAAGGTACACCTTC,CASGSNQEERYTF
TRBD1,TRBJ2-1,TRBV28,.,TGTGCCAGCAGTGCGACCGGGACAGGGGGCCTTGAGCAGTTCTTC,CASSATGTGGLEQFF
TRBD1,TRBJ2-2,TRBV6-1,.,TGTGCCAGCAGGAAACAGGGGAGTACCGGGGAGCTGTTTTTT,CASRKQGSTGELFF
TRBD1,TRBJ2-3,TRBV2,.,TGTGCCAGCAGTGTCGGACAGGGGGTCACAGATACGCAGTATTTT,CASSVGQGVTDTQYF
.,TRBJ1-1,TRBV6-6,.,TGTGCCAGCAGTCCGAACACTGAAGCTTTCTTT,CASSPNTEAFF
.,TRBJ2-5,TRBV5-4,.,TGTGCCAGCAGCTTGGGACGGAGGGAGACCCAGTACTTC,CASSLGRRETQYF
TRBD2,TRBJ2-7,TRBV15,.,TGTGCCACCAGCAGGCCAACGGGGGGACCCGAGCAGTACTTC,CATSRPTGGPEQYF
TRBD2,TRBJ2-2,TRBV19,.,TGTGCCAGTAGGGGACTAGCGGGAGCGAACACCGGGGAGCTGTTTTTT,CASRGLAGANTGELFF
.,TRBJ2-7,TRBV25-1,.,TGTGCCAGCAGTGAACTGCGGGGGGACAGGGTTCTCGAGCAGTACTTC,CASSELRGDRVLEQYF
.,TRBJ2-3,TRBV5-5,once,TGTGCCAGCAGCTTGGCGGGGGTAGGCACAGATACGCAGTATTTT,CASSLAGVGTDTQYF
TRBD2,TRBJ2-1,TRBV6-6,.,TGTGCCAGCAGTTACGCGACTAGCGGCTCCTACAATGAGCAGTTCTTC,CASSYATSGSYNEQFF
TRBD2,TRBJ2-7,TRBV7-2,.,TGTGCCAGCAGCGCCGCCGGGACTAGCGAGTACGAGCAGTACTTC,CASSAAGTSEYEQYF
.,TRBJ1-5,TRBV25-1,.,TGTGCCAGCAGCAGTCGGAGGGGTTCAAATCAGCCCCAGCATTTT,CASSSRRGSNQPQHF
.,TRBJ2-5,TRBV7-2,.,TGTGCCAGCAGCCCCCTAGGAGGGCGGGAGACCCAGTACTTC,CASSPLGGRETQYF
TRBD1,TRBJ1-5,TRBV5-1,.,TGCGCCAGCAGCTTGGATACAGGACAGGATCAGCCCCAGCATTTT,CASSLDTGQDQPQHF
.,TRBJ2-1,TRBV19,.,TGTGCCAGTAGTATCGACACCAGCTCCTACAATGAGCAGTTCTTC,CASSIDTSSYNEQFF
.,TRBJ2-7,TRBV7-2,.,TGTGCCAGCAGCTTACTACGCTACAGCGAGCAGTACTTC,CASSLLRYSEQYF
.,TRBJ2-5,TRBV6-5,.,TGTGCCAGCAGTTCGACACACCCACCCCAAGAGACCCAGTACTTC,CASSSTHPPQETQYF
TRBD2,TRBJ2-7,TRBV7-2,.,TGTGCCAGCAGCCTGACTAGCGGGATCTCCTACGAGCAGTACTTC,CASSLTSGISYEQYF
.,TRBJ1-5,TRBV28,.,TGTGCCAGCAGTAAGCGGCGGGGATTGCGCAATCAGCCCCAGCATTTT,CASSKRRGLRNQPQHF
TRBD2,TRBJ2-2,TRBV4-2,many,TGTGCCAGCAGCCGACTAGCGGGAGACACCGGGGAGCTGTTTTTT,CASSRLAGDTGELFF
.,TRBJ2-7,TRBV6-5,.,TGTGCCAGCAGCGACAGTTGGGCCTTTGACGAGCAGTACTTC,CASSDSWAFDEQYF
.,TRBJ1-5,TRBV29-1,.,TGCAGCGTTGTAGGGGGTCTGAATCAGCCCCAGCATTTT,CSVVGGLNQPQHF
TRBD1,TRBJ1-3,TRBV2,.,TGTGCCAGCAATTCAGGGGGTCTTACCATATATTTT,CASNSGGLTIYF
.,TRBJ2-3,TRBV6-4,.,TGTGCCAGCAGGGCTAGGGGGAGGGGAGATACGCAGTATTTT,CASRARGRGDTQYF
TRBD1,TRBJ2-5,TRBV7-8,few,TGTGCCAGCAGCCGGGACAGACGACAAGAGACCCAGTACTTC,CASSRDRRQETQYF
TRBD2,TRBJ2-7,TRBV28,.,TGTGCCAGCAGTAGGTTAGCGGGAGTATACGAGCAGTACTTC,CASSRLAGVYEQYF
.,TRBJ2-2,TRBV27,.,TGTGCCAGCAGTGCTCTATCACAGAACACCGGGGAGCTGTTTTTT,CASSALSQNTGELFF
.,TRBJ2-1,TRBV18,many,TGTGCCAGCTCACCTCCCGGGGAAGATGAGCAGTTCTTC,CASSPPGEDEQFF
TRBD2,TRBJ2-5,TRBV9,.,TGTGCCAGCAGCGTAGGGAGGACTAGCGGACAAGAGACCCAGTACTTC,CASSVGRTSGQETQYF
.,TRBJ2-2,TRBV27,.,TGTGCCAGCAGTTCCTCCTCCCAGAAGTCCGGGGAGCTGTTTTTT,CASSSSSQKSGELFF
TRBD2,TRBJ2-5,TRBV2,.,TGTGCCAGCAGTGTGGGGGACTATAACCGAGAGACCCAGTACTTC,CASSVGDYNRETQYF
.,TRBJ2-2,TRBV6-5,.,TGTGCCAGCAGGCGCGCGCCGGTCGGGGAGCTGTTTTTT,CASRRAPVGELFF
TRBD1,TRBJ1-3,TRBV19,.,TGTGCCAGTAAGGATGGACAGGGGACTCCTGGAAACACCATATATTTT,CASKDGQGTPGNTIYF
.,TRBJ2-7,TRBV28,few,TGTGCCAGCAGTGTAGGGGGGTTGGGAACCGAGCAGTACTTC,CASSVGGLGTEQYF
TRBD1,TRBJ2-1,TRBV11-1,few,TGTGCCAGCAGCCCCCAGGGACAGATCAATTACAATGAGCAGTTCTTC,CASSPQGQINYNEQFF
.,TRBJ2-7,TRBV30,.,TGTGCCTGGAGTCCACAGACTTCATACGAGCAGTACTTC,CAWSPQTSYEQYF
.,TRBJ1-4,TRBV28,once,TGTGCCAGCAGTCGACTCGGGGGCAATCGTGAAAAACTGTTTTTT,CASSRLGGNREKLFF
.,TRBJ1-5,TRBV10-3,.,TGTGCCATCGGTGAAGGGGAAAATAGCAATCAGCCCCAGCATTTT,CAIGEGENSNQPQHF
.,TRBJ2-2,TRBV11-2,.,TGTGCCAGCAGCTTGGAAGCCACCGGGGAGCTGTTTTTT,CASSLEATGELFF
TRBD1,TRBJ2-2,TRBV5-1,.,TGCGCCAGCAGCCGGACAGGGGGCCCCGGGGAGCTGTTTTTT,CASSRTGGPGELFF
.,TRBJ2-1,TRBV7-8,.,TGTGCCAGCAGCTTAACAGCGGACCCCTCCTACAATGAGCAGTTCTTC,CASSLTADPSYNEQFF
.,TRBJ1-2,TRBV11-2,.,TGTGCCAGCAGCTTAGAACCAGCTAACTATGGCTACACCTTC,CASSLEPANYGYTF
.,TRBJ2-7,TRBV6-6,.,TGTGCCAGCAGTGACCCGGGGCCGTACGAGCAGTACTTC,CASSDPGPYEQYF
.,TRBJ2-7,TRBV9,.,TGTGCCAGCAGCGTAGGGAGGGCCCGCGAGCAGTACTTC,CASSVGRAREQYF
TRBD1,TRBJ2-7,TRBV6-6,.,TGTGCCAGCAGTTACGGGACAGAATACGAGCAGTACTTC,CASSYGTEYEQYF